This T cell receptor beta chain comes out of a study of tumor-infiltrating lymphocytes in localized non-small cell lung cancer (dated by TCRdb to about 2021). General notes on the study: The cohort covered several histologies, both smokers and never-smokers, and patients whose samples were collected after neoadjuvant chemotherapy. Each patient provided resected tumor tissue plus uninvolved lung tissue from the same patient, with the uninvolved lung tissue described as non-adjacent to the tumor. Alongside flow cytometry, multiplex immunofluorescence, RNA-seq, exome sequencing and proteomics, TCR sequencing was applied to the same patients as one of several integrated assays. In total, the ICON cohort consisted of over a hundred surgical patients with localized non-small cell lung cancer who had their tumors resected. A total of around 50 patients were part of the paired comparison of immunoSEQ T-cell fraction between tumor and uninvolved lung.

The first patient joined ICON in 2016, and enrollment wrapped up when the last patient was enrolled in September 2018. A subcohort of approximately 80 patients provided fresh tumor and matched uninvolved tissue for in-depth immune analyses, with TCR sequencing among those analyses. DNA for TCR sequencing was isolated from bulk tissue, and no cell sorting was done. Counted from cysteine to phenylalanine, this CDR3 has 15 amino acids. Only the CDR3 DNA is retained, 45 bases long and in frame from the first base. Deletion took 2 bases off V and 8 bases off J, with a span of 13 bases between the germline ends. Remarks on this clone: What this receptor recognizes is not known. Qualities for individual bases were not recorded, and no much larger clone is one base off.

The T-cell fraction in tumor and uninvolved lung tissue was obtained from TCR sequencing using the immunoSEQ assay. Concerning the study's data processing: For survival analysis, patients were divided into high (upper tertile) and low (lower two tertiles) T-cell fraction groups, which were compared by log-rank test. A signed-rank test was used to test paired tumor versus uninvolved lung differences in T-cell fraction. TCRdb mirrors the immuneACCESS table, restricted to in-frame sequences. Some clones are absent from its copies; in checked studies, under half trace to an unresolved V gene, and the reason for the others is unknown. V, J and clone size reflect that table, while D and trimming were determined from the DNA. Across this sample there are over 5,500 clones, with about 80% seen only once. The ten largest clones represent about 7.1% of the sample. The research as a whole found: TCRbeta sequencing supported higher T cell infiltration in tumors than in uninvolved lung tissue, consistent with immunofluorescence CD3 counts. Because assay coverage varied across patients depending on available tissue quantity, TCR sequencing was performed for only a subset of the cohort. The TCR-derived T-cell fraction showed no difference between the flow cytometry-defined immunotypes IM1 (good prognosis) and IM2 (poor prognosis). Because different assays used different pieces of the same tissue, intratumor heterogeneity could not be separated from technical variation.

The sequenced sample consisted of uninvolved lung tissue not adjacent to the tumor. The rearranged segments are TRBV23-1 and TRBJ1-6; the D gene is not confidently resolved. TRBV23-1 is recorded as an ORF, its role being uncertain. This sequence originates from a human donor with non-small cell lung cancer. The CDR3 corresponds to CASSQAPAGDSPLHF. Here is the DNA: TGCGCCAGCAGTCAAGCCCCGGCCGGCGATTCACCCCTCCACTTT.